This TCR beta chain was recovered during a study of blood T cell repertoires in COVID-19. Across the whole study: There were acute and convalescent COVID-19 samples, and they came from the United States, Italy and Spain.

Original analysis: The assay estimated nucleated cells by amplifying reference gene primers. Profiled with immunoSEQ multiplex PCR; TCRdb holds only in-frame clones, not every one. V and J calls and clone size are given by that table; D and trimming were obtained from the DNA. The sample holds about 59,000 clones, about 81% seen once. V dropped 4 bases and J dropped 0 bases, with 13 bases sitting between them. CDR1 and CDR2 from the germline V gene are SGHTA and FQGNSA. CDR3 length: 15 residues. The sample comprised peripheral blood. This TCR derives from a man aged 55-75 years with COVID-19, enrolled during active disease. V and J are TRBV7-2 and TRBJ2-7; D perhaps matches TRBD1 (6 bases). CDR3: CASSSRGRSSYEQYF. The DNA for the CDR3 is TGTGCCAGCAGCTCCAGGGGACGAAGCTCCTACGAGCAGTACTTC.